What follows describes a single T cell receptor (beta chain). Random hexamers were used to reverse transcribe the RNA input (about 0.5 to 1 ug). Amplification of TCR beta CDR3 by immunoSEQ multiplex PCR spanned 54 Vbeta and 13 Jbeta. TCRdb re-analysed the immunoSEQ multiplex PCR reads in MiXCR, keeping a single row per CDR3 protein. The profile shows 150,000 to 250,000 distinct CDR3 sequences, 90% to 95% of them singletons. The CDR3 is made up of 12 amino acids. V was cut by 3 bases and J by 6 bases, with 9 bases left in between. The germline V gene encodes CDR1 SNHLY and CDR2 FYNNEI. These data come from a study of CD8 T cells in Susac syndrome. CD8+ and CD4+ T cells circulating in blood were sequenced for TCR beta. TEMRA cells were FACS-enriched, and CD8+ and CD4+ T cells were isolated negatively.

Sequencing was done on a sample of CD4+ T cells from PBMCs. The source of this sequence is a human donor with multiple sclerosis. The gene calls are TRBV2 and TRBJ2-7; no firm D call. CDR3 nucleotide sequence: TGTGCCAGCAGTGATTTTATAGGCGAGCAGTACTTC. Translating gives CASSDFIGEQYF. Full variable domain (remainder filled in from reference TRBV2 and TRBJ2-7): EPEVTQTPSHQVTQMGQEVILRCVPISNHLYFYWYRQILGQKVEFLVSFYNNEISEKSEIFDDQFSVERPDGSNFTLKIRSTKLEDSAMYFCASSDFIGEQYFGPGTRLTVT.